Listed here are 12 T cell receptor beta chains from one sample, sequenced in a study of graft-versus-host responses after intestinal transplantation. Profiling relied on immunoSEQ multiplex PCR, and the TCRdb table lists in-frame clones only, not all of them. The profile covers 20,000 to 30,000 clones, with around 78% appearing a single time and 1% to 1.3% taken by the ten largest. Sequenced here: PBMCs, sampled 28 days after intestinal transplant. Source of these receptors: a human patient who received an intestinal transplant, so some T cells may come from the graft donor.

This clone came up a few times. The V call is TRBV7-9, the J call TRBJ1-5; D may be TRBD1 (6 bases). The CDR3 consists of 17 residues. The V end was cut by 1 base, the J end by 3 bases, with 16 bases between. Germline-derived CDR1 and CDR2 are SEHNR and FQNEAQ (reference sequence). In DNA, the CDR3 is TGTGCCAGCAGCTTAGGCCTAGAACGGACAGACAATCAGCCCCAGCATTTT. This encodes CASSLGLERTDNQPQHF.

This chain links TRBV4-1 with TRBJ2-1; D is unclear. The V gene lost 4 bases and the J gene lost 8 bases, with 18 bases spanning the gap. The germline V gene has CDR1 MGHRA and CDR2 YSYEKL. The CDR3 runs to 15 residues. The CDR3 here is CASSPQLGRVDEQFF. CDR3 nucleotides: TGCGCCAGCAGCCCCCAGCTCGGTAGGGTAGATGAGCAGTTCTTC.

This chain's CDR3 is CASRESGGYGYTF. For the CDR3, the DNA is TGTGCCAGCCGAGAGTCGGGAGGCTATGGCTACACCTTC. The chain joins TRBV5-5 to TRBJ1-2; no clear D gene. The CDR3 totals 13 residues. Trimming pared 7 bases from V and 4 bases from J, leaving 14 bases between. The V gene's germline CDR1 is SGHKS and CDR2 YYEKEE (reference sequence).

The genes are TRBV27 and TRBJ2-7, with 15 bases matching TRBD2. Germline loops: CDR1 MNHEY, CDR2 SMNVEV (reference sequence). The CDR3 has 15 amino acids. J was trimmed by 9 bases and V by 1 base; bases with no gene match: 4. The CDR3: CASSLFPGLAGGQYF. As DNA, the CDR3 is TGTGCCAGCAGTTTATTCCCGGGACTAGCGGGGGGGCAGTACTTC.

The chain carries TRBV6-1 and TRBJ1-1; 7 bases align to TRBD1. The CDR3 runs 13 residues. Trimming took 5 bases from V and 1 from J; bases not matched to a gene: 1. The germline V gene encodes CDR1 MNHNS and CDR2 SASEGT. CDR3 sequence reads: CASSRQGNTEAFF. The CDR3 region has the DNA TGTGCCAGCAGTCGACAGGGGAACACTGAAGCTTTCTTT.

The chain joins TRBV15 to TRBJ2-7, with 9 bases identical to TRBD2. Per germline, CDR1 LNHNV and CDR2 YYDKDF (reference sequence). V dropped 0 bases and J dropped 5; count of bases not matched to a gene: 8. CDR3 length equals 16 residues. The CDR3 coding sequence is TGTGCCACCAGCAGAGATCCGGGGGCTAGCGGGGACGAGCAGTACTTC. Amino acid sequence: CATSRDPGASGDEQYF.

This clone occurred once. The chain joins TRBV6-4 to TRBJ2-6; D might be TRBD1 (6 bases). Trimming shortened V by 1 base and J by 2 bases, and 9 bases separated the two germline ends. The CDR3 is 16 amino acids. Looked up from germline, CDR1 is MRHNA and CDR2 is SNTAGT. This CDR3 reads CASSDLAGAGANVLTF. Written as DNA, the CDR3 is TGTGCCAGCAGTGACTTAGCAGGGGCTGGGGCCAACGTCCTGACTTTC.

This chain connects TRBV9 to TRBJ2-2; 7 bases map to TRBD2. The germline CDR1 and CDR2 sequences are SGDLS and YYNGEE. J lost 3 bases, V lost 3 bases, and 11 bases had no gene match. This CDR3 contains 17 residues. The CDR3 loop is CASSDPTGSGDTGELFF. The CDR3 coding sequence is TGTGCCAGCAGCGATCCAACGGGGAGCGGGGACACCGGGGAGCTGTTTTTT.

The count of this clone is one. This chain joins TRBV5-5 and TRBJ2-7; D possibly uses TRBD1 or TRBD2 (5 bases each). This CDR3 contains 15 residues. V was shortened by 1 base and J by 1 base, with 12 bases between the two germline ends. Looked up from germline, CDR1 is SGHKS and CDR2 is YYEKEE (reference sequence). CDR3 amino acids: CASSLTRGRSYEQYF. In DNA, the CDR3 is TGTGCCAGCAGCTTGACGAGGGGCAGGTCCTACGAGCAGTACTTC.

The chain uses TRBV19 and TRBJ2-7; perhaps D is TRBD1 or TRBD2 (6 bases each). The CDR3 is 15 residues long. V was shortened by 7 bases and J by 1 base, with 17 bases between the two germline ends. The V gene's germline CDR1 is LNHDA and CDR2 SQIVND (reference sequence). The CDR3 region is CASIDTGGPSYEQYF. CDR3 nucleotide sequence: TGTGCCAGTATCGACACCGGGGGCCCTTCCTACGAGCAGTACTTC.

This clone was detected only once. V is TRBV6-5 and J is TRBJ2-1, with D possibly being TRBD1 (6 bases). Looked up from germline, CDR1 is MNHEY and CDR2 is SVGAGI. The CDR3 runs to 15 residues. V was cut by 2 bases and J by 3 bases, with 11 bases left in between. The CDR3 nucleotides read TGTGCCAGCAGTTACATTTTGGACAGCTACAATGAGCAGTTCTTC. This sequence encodes CASSYILDSYNEQFF.

This clone occurred a few times. V usage is TRBV5-5 and J usage is TRBJ2-7; 12 bases agree with TRBD2. Germline CDR1 reads SGHKS; CDR2 reads YYEKEE (reference sequence). Unmatched junction bases numbered 4, after V lost 0 bases and J lost 0 bases. The CDR3 runs to 17 residues. The CDR3 loop reads CASSLGLAGVFSYEQYF. In DNA form, the CDR3 reads TGTGCCAGCAGCTTGGGACTAGCGGGAGTGTTCTCCTACGAGCAGTACTTC. Using reference TRBV5-5 and TRBJ2-7 for the parts outside the CDR3, the full variable domain is DAGVTQSPTHLIKTRGQQVTLRCSPISGHKSVSWYQQVLGQGPQFIFQYYEKEERGRGNFPDRFSARQFPNYSSELNVNALLLGDSALYLCASSLGLAGVFSYEQYFGPGTRLTVT.